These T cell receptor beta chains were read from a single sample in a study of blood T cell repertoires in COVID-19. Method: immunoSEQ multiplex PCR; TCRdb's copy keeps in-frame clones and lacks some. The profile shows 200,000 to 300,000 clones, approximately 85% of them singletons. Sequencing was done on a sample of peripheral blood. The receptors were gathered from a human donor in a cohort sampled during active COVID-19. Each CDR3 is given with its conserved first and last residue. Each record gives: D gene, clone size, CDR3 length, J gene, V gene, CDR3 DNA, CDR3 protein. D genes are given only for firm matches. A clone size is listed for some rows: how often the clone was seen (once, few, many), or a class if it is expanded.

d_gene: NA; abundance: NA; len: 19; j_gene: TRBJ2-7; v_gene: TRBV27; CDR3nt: TGTGCCAGCAGTTTCTCCCGGACGGGCAAAGGGGCCCTGGGCTACGAGCAGTACTTC; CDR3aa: CASSFSRTGKGALGYEQYF
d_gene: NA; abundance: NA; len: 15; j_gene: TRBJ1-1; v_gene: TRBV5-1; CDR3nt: TGCGCCAGCAGCTTACAGACAGTGGCGAACACTGAAGCTTTCTTT; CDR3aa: CASSLQTVANTEAFF
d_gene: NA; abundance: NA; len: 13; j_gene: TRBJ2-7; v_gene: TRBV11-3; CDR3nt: TGTGCCAGCAGTCAGGGCACTTTTCGGGAGCAGTACTTC; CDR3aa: CASSQGTFREQYF
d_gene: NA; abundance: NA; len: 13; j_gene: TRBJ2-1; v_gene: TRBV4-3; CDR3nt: TGCGCCAGCAGCCACCTGGCTCTGAATGAGCAGTTCTTC; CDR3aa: CASSHLALNEQFF
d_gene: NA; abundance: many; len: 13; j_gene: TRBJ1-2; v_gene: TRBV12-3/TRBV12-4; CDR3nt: TGTGCCCCGGGAAGGCCAGACAACTATGGCTACACCTTC; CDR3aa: CAPGRPDNYGYTF
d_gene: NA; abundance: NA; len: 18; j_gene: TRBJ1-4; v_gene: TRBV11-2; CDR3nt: TGTGCCAGCAGCCGCAGCACAAGCAGGGATTCAACTAATGAAAAACTGTTTTTT; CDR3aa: CASSRSTSRDSTNEKLFF
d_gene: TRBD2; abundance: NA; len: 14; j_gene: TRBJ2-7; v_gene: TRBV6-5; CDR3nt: TGTGCCAGCAGTCCTTCCGGGACTAGCGGCGAGCAGTACTTC; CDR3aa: CASSPSGTSGEQYF
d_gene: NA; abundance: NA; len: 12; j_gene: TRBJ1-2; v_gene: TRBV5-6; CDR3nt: TGTGCCAGCAGCGGATACAGGGTCGGCTACACCTTC; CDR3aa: CASSGYRVGYTF
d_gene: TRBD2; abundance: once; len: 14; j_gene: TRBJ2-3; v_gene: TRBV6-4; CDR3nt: TGTGCCAGCAGTGACTCCTGGACTAGCAGTACGCAGTATTTT; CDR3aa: CASSDSWTSSTQYF
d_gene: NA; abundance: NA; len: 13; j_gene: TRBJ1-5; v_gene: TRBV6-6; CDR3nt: TGTGCCAGCCTCCTAAACAGCAATCAGCCCCAGCATTTT; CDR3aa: CASLLNSNQPQHF
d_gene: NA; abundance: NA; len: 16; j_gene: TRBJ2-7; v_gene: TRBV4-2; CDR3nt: TGTGCCAGCAGCCAAGCCCGTAAAGCGGCGGACTACGAGCAGTACTTC; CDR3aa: CASSQARKAADYEQYF